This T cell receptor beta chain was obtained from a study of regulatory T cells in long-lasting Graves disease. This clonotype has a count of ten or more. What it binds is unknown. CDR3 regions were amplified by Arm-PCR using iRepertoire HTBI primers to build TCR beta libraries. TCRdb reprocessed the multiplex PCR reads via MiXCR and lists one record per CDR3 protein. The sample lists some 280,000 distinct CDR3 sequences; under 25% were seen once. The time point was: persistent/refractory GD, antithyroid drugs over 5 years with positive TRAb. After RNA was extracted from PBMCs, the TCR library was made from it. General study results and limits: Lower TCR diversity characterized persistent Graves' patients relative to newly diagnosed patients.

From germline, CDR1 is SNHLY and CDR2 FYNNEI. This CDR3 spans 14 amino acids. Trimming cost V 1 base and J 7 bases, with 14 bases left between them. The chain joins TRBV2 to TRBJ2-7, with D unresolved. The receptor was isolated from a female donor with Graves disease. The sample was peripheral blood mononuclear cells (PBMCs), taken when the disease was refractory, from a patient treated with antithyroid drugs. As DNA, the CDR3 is TGTGCCAGCAGTGAAGAGGCTAGGTTCGGGGAGCAGTACTTC. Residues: CASSEEARFGEQYF.